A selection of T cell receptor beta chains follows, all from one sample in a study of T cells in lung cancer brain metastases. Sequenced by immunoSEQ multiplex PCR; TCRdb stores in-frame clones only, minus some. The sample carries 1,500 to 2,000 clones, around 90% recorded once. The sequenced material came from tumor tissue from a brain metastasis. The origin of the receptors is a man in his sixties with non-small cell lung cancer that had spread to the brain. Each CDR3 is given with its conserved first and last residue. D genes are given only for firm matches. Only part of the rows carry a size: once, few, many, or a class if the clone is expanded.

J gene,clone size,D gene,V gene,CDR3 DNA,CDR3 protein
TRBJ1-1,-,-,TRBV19,TGTGCCAGTAGTATTAGAGACACTGAAGCTTTCTTT,CASSIRDTEAFF
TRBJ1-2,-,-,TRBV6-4,TGTGCCAGCAGTGACAGGGGATGGGGCTACACCTTC,CASSDRGWGYTF
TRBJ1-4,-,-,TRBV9,TGTGCCAGCAGCGTAACAGGGTTGGATGAAAAACTGTTTTTT,CASSVTGLDEKLFF
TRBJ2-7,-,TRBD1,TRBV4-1,TGCGCCAGCAGCCAAGGACAGGGGGAAGGGTACGAGCAGTACTTC,CASSQGQGEGYEQYF
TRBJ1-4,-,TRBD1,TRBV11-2,TGTGCCAGCAGCCCGGGACAGGGATACGAAAAACTGTTTTTT,CASSPGQGYEKLFF
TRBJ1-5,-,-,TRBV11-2,TGTGCCAGCAGCCCTTGGGCAGGGAGCAATCAGCCCCAGCATTTT,CASSPWAGSNQPQHF
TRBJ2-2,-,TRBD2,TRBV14,TGTGCCAGCAGCCAAGTAGTCCTAGCGGGACACACCGGGGAGCTGTTTTTT,CASSQVVLAGHTGELFF
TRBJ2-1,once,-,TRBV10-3,TGTGCCATCAGTGAGTTCCCAAATGAGCAGTTCTTC,CAISEFPNEQFF
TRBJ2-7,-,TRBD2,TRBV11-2,TGTGCCAGCAGCTTACCCCTACTAGCGGGATTAGCCTACGAGCAGTACTTC,CASSLPLLAGLAYEQYF
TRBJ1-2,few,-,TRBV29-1,TGCAGCGCCGGTCCTGACACCCTCTATGGCTACACCTTC,CSAGPDTLYGYTF
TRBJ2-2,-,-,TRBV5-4,TGTGCCAGCAGCTCGGGTAACACCGGGGAGCTGTTTTTT,CASSSGNTGELFF
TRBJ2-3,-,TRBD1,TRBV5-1,TGCGCCAGCAGCCGGACAGGTGATCAGCCCCAGTATTTT,CASSRTGDQPQYF
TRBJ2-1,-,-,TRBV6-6,TGTGCCAGCAGTTCGGGCAGTTTGGGGGTGGGGCAGTTCTTC,CASSSGSLGVGQFF
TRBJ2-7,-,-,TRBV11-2,TGTGCCAGCAACCCCTGGGTAGGGACGTATCCCTACGAGCAGTACTTC,CASNPWVGTYPYEQYF
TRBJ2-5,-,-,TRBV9,TGTGCCAGCAGCGTAGCTGGGTCGGGCGGGGAGACCCAGTACTTC,CASSVAGSGGETQYF
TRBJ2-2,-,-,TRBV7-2,TGTGCCAGCAGCTTAACTAGCTCGATGACACCCGGGGAGCTGTTTTTT,CASSLTSSMTPGELFF
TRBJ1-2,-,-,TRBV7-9,TGTGCCAGCAGCTTCCTAGGTGGGGACATCAAGAACTATGGCTACACCTTC,CASSFLGGDIKNYGYTF
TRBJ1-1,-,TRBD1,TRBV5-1,TGCGCCAGCAGCTTGGACGGCAGGGGGCACACTGAAGCTTTTTTT,CASSLDGRGHTEAFF
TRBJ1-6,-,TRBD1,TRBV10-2,TGCGCCAGCCGAATACAGGGGGGAGGTTCACCCCTCCACTTT,CASRIQGGGSPLHF
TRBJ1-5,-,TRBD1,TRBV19,TGTGCCAGTAGTATTGGGGGGCAGGGGGCGCTGCGCAATCAGCCCCAGCATTTT,CASSIGGQGALRNQPQHF
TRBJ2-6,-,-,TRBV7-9,TGTGCCAGCAGCTTGTGGGGGACCGGGGCCAACGTCCTGACTTTC,CASSLWGTGANVLTF
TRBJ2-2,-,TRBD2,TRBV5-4,TGTGCCAGCAGCTTGCCCAGCGGGGCGAACACCGGGGAGCTGTTTTTT,CASSLPSGANTGELFF
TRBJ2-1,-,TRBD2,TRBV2,TGTGCCAGCAGTCCTAGCGGGGGCGTTTACAATGAGCAGTTCTTC,CASSPSGGVYNEQFF
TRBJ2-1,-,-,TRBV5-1,TGCGCCAGCAGCGGGACCGGGAGCGGGTACAATGAGCAGTTCTTC,CASSGTGSGYNEQFF
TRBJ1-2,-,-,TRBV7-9,TGTGCCAGCAGCACGGGGTACTATGGCTACACCTTC,CASSTGYYGYTF
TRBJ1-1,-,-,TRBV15,TGTGCCACCAGCAGAGACGGGGGAATCCGGGGGACTGAAGCTTTCTTT,CATSRDGGIRGTEAFF
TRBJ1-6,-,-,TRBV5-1,TGCGCCAGCAGCTTGGGTGGGAGTCATAATTCACCCCTCCACTTT,CASSLGGSHNSPLHF
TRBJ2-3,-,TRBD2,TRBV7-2,TGTGCCAGCAGCTTAGCGGGGACTAGCGGAAGCACAGATACGCAGTATTTT,CASSLAGTSGSTDTQYF
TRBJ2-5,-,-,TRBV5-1,TGCGCCAGCAGCAGCCCGACAACGGAGAATCAAGAGACCCAGTACTTC,CASSSPTTENQETQYF
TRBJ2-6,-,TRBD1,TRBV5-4,TGTGCCAGCACCCCACAGGGGGCTACTGGGGCCAACGTCCTGACTTTC,CASTPQGATGANVLTF
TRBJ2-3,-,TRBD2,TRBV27,TGTGCCAGCAGTTTATCGGGGGTGAGGACTAGAAACACAGATACGCAGTATTTT,CASSLSGVRTRNTDTQYF
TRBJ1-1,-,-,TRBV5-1,TGCGCCAGCAGCTTGGTTGCGACTTGGAACACTGAAGCTTTCTTT,CASSLVATWNTEAFF
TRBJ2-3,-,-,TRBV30,TGTGCCTGGAGTGCGGACACCTTGGGCGGAAATACGCAGTATTTT,CAWSADTLGGNTQYF
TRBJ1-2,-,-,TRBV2,TGTGCCAGCAGTGAGGGGCAGGGGCCTCCAGGCTACACCTTC,CASSEGQGPPGYTF
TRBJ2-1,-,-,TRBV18,TGTGCCAGCTCTGGACAGATAAATAATGAGCAGTTCTTC,CASSGQINNEQFF
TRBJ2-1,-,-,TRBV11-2,TGTGCCAGCAGCTTACTGGGGGGCTACAATGAGCAGTTCTTC,CASSLLGGYNEQFF
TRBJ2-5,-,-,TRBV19,TGTGCCAGTAGCAGGCATTCGACCCGGGAGACCCAGTACTTC,CASSRHSTRETQYF
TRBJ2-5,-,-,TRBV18,TGTGCCAGCTCACCAAGGGGGACAAGGGGCCAAGAGACCCAGTACTTC,CASSPRGTRGQETQYF
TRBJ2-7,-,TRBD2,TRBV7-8,TGTGCCAGCAGCTTACGGCTAGCGGGGGGGCCGTTGGGCTACGAGCAGTACTTC,CASSLRLAGGPLGYEQYF
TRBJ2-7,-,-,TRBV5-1,TGCGCCAGCAGCTTGGGGGATTACTCCTACGAGCAGTACTTC,CASSLGDYSYEQYF
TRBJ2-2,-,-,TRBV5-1,TGCGCCAGCAGCTTGGTCTGGGGCGGGGACTACACCGGGGAGCTGTTTTTT,CASSLVWGGDYTGELFF
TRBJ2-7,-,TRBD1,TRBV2,TGTGCCAGCAGCGAGGGGACAGGACCCTACGAGCAGTACTTC,CASSEGTGPYEQYF
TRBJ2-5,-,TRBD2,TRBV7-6,TGTGCCAGCAGCTTTCAGCGGGGGCCGTTCCAAGAGACCCAGTACTTC,CASSFQRGPFQETQYF
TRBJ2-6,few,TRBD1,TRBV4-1,TGCGCCAGCAGCCAAGAGGGACAGGGGTTCTCTGGGGCCAACGTCCTGACTTTC,CASSQEGQGFSGANVLTF